The text below deals with one T cell receptor beta chain. How the authors handled the data: Counts of nucleated cells, estimated from reference gene primer amplification, were obtained. Method: immunoSEQ multiplex PCR; TCRdb's copy keeps in-frame clones and lacks some. The V and J calls and clone size were taken over from that table, and D and trimming were inferred from the DNA. Here the sample spans approximately 270,000 clones, 80% to 90% being singletons. The V and J ends lost 3 bases and 0 bases, in that order; junction bases with no gene match: 8. The CDR3 extends over 16 amino acids. Germline V CDR1 and CDR2: LGHDT, YNNKEL (reference sequence). The record originates from a study of blood T cell repertoires in COVID-19.

The material sequenced was PBMCs or T cells enriched from blood (not recorded which). The rearrangement uses TRBV3-1 (or the pseudogene TRBV3-2) and TRBJ2-7; 7 positions match TRBD1. The TCR sequence derives from a woman in her fifties or sixties who had recovered from COVID-19. CDR3 sequence reads: CASSHPTGRSSYEQYF. DNA for the CDR3: TGTGCCAGCAGCCACCCGACAGGGCGCAGCTCCTACGAGCAGTACTTC.